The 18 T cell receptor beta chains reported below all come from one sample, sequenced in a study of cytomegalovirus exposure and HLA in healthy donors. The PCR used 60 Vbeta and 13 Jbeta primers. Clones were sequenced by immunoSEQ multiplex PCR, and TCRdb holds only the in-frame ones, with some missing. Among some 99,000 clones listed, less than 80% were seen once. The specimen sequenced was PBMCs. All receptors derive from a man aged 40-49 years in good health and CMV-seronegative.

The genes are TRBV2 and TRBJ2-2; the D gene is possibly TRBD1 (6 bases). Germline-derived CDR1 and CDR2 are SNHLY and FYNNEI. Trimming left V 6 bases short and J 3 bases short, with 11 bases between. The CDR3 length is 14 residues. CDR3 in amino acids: CASSSHRDTGELFF. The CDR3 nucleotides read TGTGCCAGCAGCTCCCACAGGGACACCGGGGAGCTGTTTTTT. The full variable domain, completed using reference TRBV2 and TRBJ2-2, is EPEVTQTPSHQVTQMGQEVILRCVPISNHLYFYWYRQILGQKVEFLVSFYNNEISEKSEIFDDQFSVERPDGSNFTLKIRSTKLEDSAMYFCASSSHRDTGELFFGEGSRLTVL.

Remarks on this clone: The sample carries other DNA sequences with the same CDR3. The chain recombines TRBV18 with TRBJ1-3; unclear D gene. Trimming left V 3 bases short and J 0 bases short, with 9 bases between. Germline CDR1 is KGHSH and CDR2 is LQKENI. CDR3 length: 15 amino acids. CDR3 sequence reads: CASSPWTLSGNTIYF. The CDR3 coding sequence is TGTGCCAGCTCACCGTGGACTCTCTCTGGAAACACCATATATTTT.

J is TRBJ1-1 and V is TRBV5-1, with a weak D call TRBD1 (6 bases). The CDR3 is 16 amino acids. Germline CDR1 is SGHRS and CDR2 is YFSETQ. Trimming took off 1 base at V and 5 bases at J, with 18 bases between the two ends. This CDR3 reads CASSLSNHRDRTEAFF. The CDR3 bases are TGCGCCAGCAGCTTGTCTAACCACAGGGATCGAACTGAAGCTTTCTTT.

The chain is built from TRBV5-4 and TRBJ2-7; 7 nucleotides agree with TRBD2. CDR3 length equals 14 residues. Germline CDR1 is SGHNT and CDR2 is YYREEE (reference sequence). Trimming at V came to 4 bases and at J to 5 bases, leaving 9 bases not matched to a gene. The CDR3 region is CASSTQGGSHEQYF. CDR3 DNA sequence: TGTGCCAGCAGCACCCAGGGAGGGTCCCACGAGCAGTACTTC.

The CDR3 reads CASSSSGQVYTGELFF. The CDR3 DNA follows: TGTGCCAGCAGCTCCTCGGGACAGGTCTACACCGGGGAGCTGTTTTTT. The chain joins TRBV9 to TRBJ2-2, with 8 bases fitting TRBD1. CDR3 length: 16 residues. Germline CDR1 is SGDLS and CDR2 is YYNGEE. The V segment lost 4 bases and the J segment 3 bases; nucleotides outside the gene matches: 8.

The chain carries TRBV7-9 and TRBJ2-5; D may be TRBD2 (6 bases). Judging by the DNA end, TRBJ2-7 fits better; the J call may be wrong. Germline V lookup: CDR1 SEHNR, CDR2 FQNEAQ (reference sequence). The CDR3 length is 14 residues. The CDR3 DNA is TGTGCCAGCAGCTTTTACCCTAGCGACTACGAGCAGTACTTC. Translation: CASSFYPSDYEQYF.

The CDR3 reads CASSSNAQSSGNTIYF. The CDR3 DNA follows: TGCGCCAGCAGCTCTAATGCACAGAGCTCTGGAAACACCATATATTTT. The chain links TRBV5-1 to TRBJ1-3; D is undetermined. V was trimmed by 3 bases and J by 0 bases, leaving 13 bases between them. The CDR3 totals 16 residues. CDR1 is SGHRS, CDR2 YFSETQ, per germline.

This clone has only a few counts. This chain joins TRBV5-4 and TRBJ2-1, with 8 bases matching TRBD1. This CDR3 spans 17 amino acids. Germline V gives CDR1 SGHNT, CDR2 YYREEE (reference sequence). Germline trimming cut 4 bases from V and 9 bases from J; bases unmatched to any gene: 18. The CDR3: CASSPTPEGQASGEQFF. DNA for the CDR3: TGTGCCAGCAGCCCAACCCCCGAGGGACAGGCCTCTGGTGAGCAGTTCTTC.

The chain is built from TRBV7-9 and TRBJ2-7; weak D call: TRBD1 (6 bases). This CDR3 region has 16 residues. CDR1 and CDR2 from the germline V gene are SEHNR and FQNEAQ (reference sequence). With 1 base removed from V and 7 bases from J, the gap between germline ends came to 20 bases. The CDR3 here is CASSLGVQGHYEEQYF. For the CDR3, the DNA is TGTGCCAGCAGCTTAGGAGTTCAGGGACACTACGAGGAGCAGTACTTC.

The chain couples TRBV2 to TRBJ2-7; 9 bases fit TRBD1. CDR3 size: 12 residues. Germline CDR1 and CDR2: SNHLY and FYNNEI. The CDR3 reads CARSISTGGGKV. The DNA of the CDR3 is TGTGCCCGTTCAATAAGTACAGGGGGCGGGAAAGTC.

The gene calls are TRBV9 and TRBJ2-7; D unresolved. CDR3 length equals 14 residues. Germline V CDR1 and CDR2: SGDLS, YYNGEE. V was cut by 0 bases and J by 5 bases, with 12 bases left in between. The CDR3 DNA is TGTGCCAGCAGCGTAGGGAGAGGAAGTGACGAGCAGTACTTC. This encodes CASSVGRGSDEQYF.

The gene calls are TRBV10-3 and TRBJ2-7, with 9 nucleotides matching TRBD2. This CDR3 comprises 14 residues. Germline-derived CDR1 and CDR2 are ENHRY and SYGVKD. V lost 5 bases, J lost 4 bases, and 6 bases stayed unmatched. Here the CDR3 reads CAISSSGKDYEQYF. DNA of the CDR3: TGTGCCATCAGTTCTAGCGGGAAGGATTACGAGCAGTACTTC.

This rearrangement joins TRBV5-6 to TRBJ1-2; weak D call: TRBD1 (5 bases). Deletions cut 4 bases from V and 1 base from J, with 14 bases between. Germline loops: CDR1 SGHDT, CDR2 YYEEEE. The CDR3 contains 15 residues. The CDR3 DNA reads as TGTGCCAGCAGCGAGCCCGGACACTTTAACTATGGCTACACCTTC. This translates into CASSEPGHFNYGYTF.

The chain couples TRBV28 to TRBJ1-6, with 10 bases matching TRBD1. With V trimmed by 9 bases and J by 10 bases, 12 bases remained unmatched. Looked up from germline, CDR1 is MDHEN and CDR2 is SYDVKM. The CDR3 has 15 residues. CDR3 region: CASTPRQGAASPLHF. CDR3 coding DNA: TGTGCCAGTACACCACGACAGGGGGCAGCATCACCCCTCCACTTT. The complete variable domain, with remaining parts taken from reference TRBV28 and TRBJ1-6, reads DVKVTQSSRYLVKRTGEKVFLECVQDMDHENMFWYRQDPGLGLRLIYFSYDVKMKEKGDIPEGYSVSREKKERFSLILESASTNQTSMYLCASTPRQGAASPLHFGNGTRLTVT.

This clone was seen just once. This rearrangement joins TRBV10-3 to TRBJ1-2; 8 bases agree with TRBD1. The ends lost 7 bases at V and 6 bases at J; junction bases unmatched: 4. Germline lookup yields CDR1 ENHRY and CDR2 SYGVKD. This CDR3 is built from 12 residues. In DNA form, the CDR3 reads TGTGCCATCACCGACAGGGGACATGGCTACACCTTC. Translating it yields CAITDRGHGYTF.

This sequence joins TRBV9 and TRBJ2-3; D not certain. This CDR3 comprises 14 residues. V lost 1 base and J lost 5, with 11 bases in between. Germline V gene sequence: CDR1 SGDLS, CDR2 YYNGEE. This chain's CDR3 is CASSVLAEKDTQYF. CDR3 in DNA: TGTGCCAGCAGCGTACTGGCGGAAAAAGATACGCAGTATTTT.

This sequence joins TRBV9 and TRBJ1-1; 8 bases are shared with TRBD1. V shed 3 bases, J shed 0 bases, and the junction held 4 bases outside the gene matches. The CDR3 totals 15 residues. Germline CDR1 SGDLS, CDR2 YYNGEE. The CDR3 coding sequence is TGTGCCAGCAGCGCCGGACAGGGTCTGAACACTGAAGCTTTCTTT. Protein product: CASSAGQGLNTEAFF.

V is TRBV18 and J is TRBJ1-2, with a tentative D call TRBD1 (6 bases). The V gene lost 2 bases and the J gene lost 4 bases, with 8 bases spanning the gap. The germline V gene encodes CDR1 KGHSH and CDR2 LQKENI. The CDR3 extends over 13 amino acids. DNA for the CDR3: TGTGCCAGCTCACCATGGACAGTCTATGGCTACACCTTC. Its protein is CASSPWTVYGYTF. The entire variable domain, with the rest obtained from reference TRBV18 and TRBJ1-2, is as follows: NAGVMQNPRHLVRRRGQEARLRCSPMKGHSHVYWYRQLPEEGLKFMVYLQKENIIDESGMPKERFSAEFPKEGPSILRIQQVVRGDSAAYFCASSPWTVYGYTFGSGTRLTVV.